The 30 T cell receptor beta chains in this list originate from one sample, sequenced in a study of cytomegalovirus exposure and HLA in healthy donors. PCR involved 60 Vbeta and 13 Jbeta primers. TCRdb's copy holds only in-frame clones and misses some; the assay was immunoSEQ multiplex PCR. Of roughly 120,000 clones detected, over 8.5% appear once; the ten largest clones hold about 6.6%. Material for sequencing was PBMCs. These receptor sequences come from a woman aged 40-49 years in good health and CMV-seropositive.

This clone came up a few times. The junction departs from the called germline gene at one end, perhaps through a read error. The chain employs TRBV6-1 and TRBJ1-5; D is unclear. The CDR3 is 14 residues long. CDR1 is MNHNS, CDR2 SASEGT, per germline. The CDR3 reads CASGEAAPNQPQHF. CDR3 sequence (DNA): TGTGCCAGCGGTGAAGCGGCTCCTAATCAGCCCCAGCATTTT.

DNA of the CDR3: TGTGCCAGCAGCGGGGACAGCCTCTATGGCTACACCTTC. Translation gives CASSGDSLYGYTF. The V and J genes are TRBV5-4 and TRBJ1-2; 7 bases match TRBD1. Germline V gene lookup returns CDR1 SGHNT and CDR2 YYREEE (reference sequence). Trimming at V came to 4 bases and at J to 4 bases, leaving 4 bases not matched to a gene. The CDR3 consists of 13 residues.

The sample holds a few counts of this clone. The chain employs TRBV9 and TRBJ2-2, with TRBD2 identical over 7 bases. V trimming: 4 bases; J trimming: 4 bases; junction bases outside the gene matches: 7. There are 15 residues in the CDR3. CDR1 and CDR2 from the germline V gene are SGDLS and YYNGEE. CDR3 nucleotides: TGTGCCAGCAGCATCGGACTAGGGGTCACCGGGGAGCTGTTTTTT. Translation: CASSIGLGVTGELFF.

This clone was seen more than once but under ten times. The chain carries TRBV5-4 and TRBJ1-1; a weak D match, TRBD1 (5 bases). CDR3 length: 13 residues. The V end lost 3 bases, the J end lost 4 bases, and 10 bases lay between the germline ends. Germline CDR1 and CDR2: SGHNT and YYREEE (reference sequence). DNA of the CDR3: TGTGCCAGCAGCTGGGGGGAGATCACTGAAGCTTTCTTT. Its protein is CASSWGEITEAFF.

This clone has just a few counts. In DNA, the CDR3 is TGCGCCAGCAGCCAAGCCGGGACAGGGAGAGCTTTCTTT. Its translation is CASSQAGTGRAFF. This chain joins TRBV4-1 and TRBJ1-1; TRBD1 matches 9 bases. Germline V gene lookup returns CDR1 MGHRA and CDR2 YSYEKL. This CDR3 contains 13 residues. Germline trimming cut 1 base from V and 10 bases from J; bases unmatched to any gene: 4.

The rearrangement links TRBV7-9 to TRBJ2-3; TRBD2 agrees at 11 bases. The J segment lost 2 bases and the V segment lost 10 bases, leaving 5 bases of the junction unmatched. This CDR3 contains 14 residues. Germline values: CDR1 SEHNR, CDR2 FQNEAQ (reference sequence). The CDR3 region has the DNA TGTGCCATGGGACTAGCGGTGAACACAGATACGCAGTATTTT. Residues: CAMGLAVNTDTQYF.

This clone occurred a few times. This sequence joins TRBV6-1 and TRBJ2-7; D perhaps matches TRBD1 (5 bases). The CDR3 has 12 residues. V lost 5 bases and J lost 3, with 8 bases in between. Germline loops: CDR1 MNHNS, CDR2 SASEGT. The CDR3 coding sequence is TGTGCCAGCAGTCGACAGTTCTACGAGCAGTACTTC. Its translation is CASSRQFYEQYF.

The V call is TRBV5-1, the J call TRBJ2-1; 8 bases align to TRBD2. V lost 3 bases and J lost 1; bases outside the gene matches: 9. The CDR3 totals 17 residues. Germline V gene lookup returns CDR1 SGHRS and CDR2 YFSETQ. For the CDR3, the DNA is TGCGCCAGCAGCTCCCGGGGGGGTGCCCCATCCTACAATGAGCAGTTCTTC. Translation: CASSSRGGAPSYNEQFF.

The chain links TRBV29-1 to TRBJ1-2, with 7 bases matching TRBD1. The J segment lost 6 bases and the V segment lost 5 bases, leaving 6 bases of the junction unmatched. The CDR3 loop spans 12 amino acids. Germline V lookup: CDR1 SQVTM, CDR2 ANQGSEA. CDR3 bases: TGCAGCGTTTTCGACAGGGCGGATGGCTACACCTTC. This translates into CSVFDRADGYTF.

Note on this clone: The junction departs from germline at one end; a sequencing error may be responsible. Within the sample, other DNA sequences also encode this same CDR3. The V call is TRBV19, the J call TRBJ1-2; D not resolved. Germline CDR1 is LNHDA and CDR2 is SQIVND (reference sequence). The CDR3 covers 13 residues. CDR3 sequence: CASSGGEGGGYTF. CDR3 sequence (DNA): TGTGCCAGTAGTGGTGGGGAGGGAGGAGGCTACACCTTT.

This clone was detected a few times. This chain uses TRBV28 with TRBJ2-7; D possibly corresponds to TRBD1 (6 bases). The V gene lost 1 base and the J gene lost 1 base, with 8 bases spanning the gap. Germline values: CDR1 MDHEN, CDR2 SYDVKM. The CDR3 consists of 14 residues. The CDR3 region is CASSLYGQSYEQYF. The CDR3 bases are TGTGCCAGCAGTTTATATGGACAGTCCTACGAGCAGTACTTC. Combining the CDR3 with reference TRBV28 and TRBJ2-7 gives the whole variable domain DVKVTQSSRYLVKRTGEKVFLECVQDMDHENMFWYRQDPGLGLRLIYFSYDVKMKEKGDIPEGYSVSREKKERFSLILESASTNQTSMYLCASSLYGQSYEQYFGPGTRLTVT.

Here the CDR3 reads CASPNSPLHF. DNA of the CDR3: TGCGCCAGCCCAAATTCACCCCTCCACTTT. The V gene is TRBV10-1, the J gene TRBJ1-6; D ambiguous. The CDR3 length is 10 residues. The ends were cut back, 8 bases at V and 7 bases at J, with 3 bases in the middle. CDR1 and CDR2 from the germline V gene are WNHNN and SYGVQD (reference sequence).

There are a few counts of this clone. V and J are TRBV27 and TRBJ1-1, with 8 bases fitting TRBD1. The length of the CDR3 is 15 residues. Germline loops: CDR1 MNHEY, CDR2 SMNVEV (reference sequence). Trimming at V came to 5 bases and at J to 1 base, leaving 6 bases not matched to a gene. CDR3 sequence (DNA): TGTGCCAGCAGTGCCTACAGGGGGAGGAACACTGAAGCTTTCTTT. Amino acids: CASSAYRGRNTEAFF.

The rearrangement joins TRBV10-2 to TRBJ2-5, with a weak D call TRBD2 (5 bases). Germline CDR1 WSHSY, CDR2 SAAADI. This CDR3 has 15 amino acids. Trimming removed 3 bases at V and 4 bases at J, with 15 bases between. CDR3 residues: CASSEPALGGETQYF. The CDR3 DNA is TGCGCCAGCAGTGAACCGGCACTAGGCGGAGAGACCCAGTACTTC.

The V gene is TRBV19, the J gene TRBJ1-5, with D hard to call. The CDR3 runs 16 residues. The V gene's germline CDR1 is LNHDA and CDR2 SQIVND (reference sequence). Trimming removed 4 bases at V and 2 bases at J, with 15 bases between. In DNA form, the CDR3 reads TGTGCCAGTAGTACCCTAAGCCGTCTGGGCAATCAGCCCCAGCATTTT. This codes for CASSTLSRLGNQPQHF.

This chain uses TRBV6-1 with TRBJ1-2; D unclear. The length of the CDR3 is 12 residues. V was trimmed by 7 bases and J by 6 bases, leaving 12 bases between them. Germline V lookup: CDR1 MNHNS, CDR2 SASEGT. The CDR3 sequence: CASNLGFHGYTF. The CDR3 DNA follows: TGTGCCAGCAACCTCGGGTTCCATGGCTACACCTTC.

Only a few counts were recorded for this clone. This chain links TRBV5-1 with TRBJ1-2; D possibly corresponds to TRBD1 (6 bases). The ends were cut back, 2 bases at V and 1 base at J, with 9 bases in the middle. This CDR3 has 14 amino acids. From germline, CDR1 is SGHRS and CDR2 YFSETQ. The CDR3 sequence is CASSLDRNNYGYTF. The CDR3 DNA is TGCGCCAGCAGCTTAGACAGGAATAACTATGGCTACACCTTC. The full variable domain, in which reference TRBV5-1 and TRBJ1-2 provide the parts outside the CDR3, is KAGVTQTPRYLIKTRGQQVTLSCSPISGHRSVSWYQQTPGQGLQFLFEYFSETQRNKGNFPGRFSGRQFSNSRSEMNVSTLELGDSALYLCASSLDRNNYGYTFGSGTRLTVV.

The chain carries TRBV11-1 and TRBJ1-2; D gene uncertain. Germline-derived CDR1 and CDR2 are SGHAT and FQDESV (reference sequence). With 1 base removed from V and 1 base from J, the gap between germline ends came to 7 bases. This CDR3 region has 14 residues. The CDR3 region has the DNA TGTGCCAGCAGCTTAGGTCGGAGTAACTATGGCTACACCTTC. Amino acid sequence: CASSLGRSNYGYTF. Using reference TRBV11-1 and TRBJ1-2 for the parts outside the CDR3, the full variable domain is EAEVAQSPRYKITEKSQAVAFWCDPISGHATLYWYRQILGQGPELLVQFQDESVVDDSQLPKDRFSAERLKGVDSTLKIQPAELGDSAMYLCASSLGRSNYGYTFGSGTRLTVV.

This clone appeared a few times. This chain links TRBV6-1 with TRBJ1-1; 8 bases align to TRBD1. V lost 1 base and J lost 4; bases outside the gene matches: 5. Germline V lookup: CDR1 MNHNS, CDR2 SASEGT. The CDR3 loop spans 15 amino acids. The CDR3 loop is CASSEVGQGLTEAFF. The CDR3 coding sequence is TGTGCCAGCAGTGAAGTTGGACAGGGTCTCACTGAAGCTTTCTTT.

The chain employs TRBV4-1 and TRBJ2-1; 11 bases line up with TRBD2. Germline loops: CDR1 MGHRA, CDR2 YSYEKL. This CDR3 is built from 15 residues. J was trimmed by 8 bases and V by 3 bases; bases with no gene match: 6. CDR3 loop: CASSHSGGALYEQFF. CDR3 in DNA: TGCGCCAGCAGCCATAGCGGGGGGGCCCTCTATGAGCAGTTCTTC.

The chain employs TRBV6-5 and TRBJ2-7, with 7 bases fitting TRBD1. Germline-derived CDR1 and CDR2 are MNHEY and SVGAGI. With 4 bases clipped from V and 0 bases from J, the junction kept 6 bases outside the gene matches. The CDR3 is made up of 15 amino acids. CDR3 coding DNA: TGTGCCAGCAGTTTCTCGGGACAGAGCTCCTACGAGCAGTACTTC. Protein: CASSFSGQSSYEQYF.

This clone was seen a handful of times. The chain recombines TRBV4-2 with TRBJ2-5; D is ambiguous. With 1 base removed from V and 5 bases from J, the gap between germline ends came to 14 bases. Germline V gene data show CDR1 as LGHNA and CDR2 as YNFKEQ. The CDR3 extends over 15 amino acids. CDR3 nucleotides: TGTGCCAGCAGCCAAGGGAAGGTTGCCGGGGAGACCCAGTACTTC. Translating it yields CASSQGKVAGETQYF.

This clone was counted only a few times. This chain joins TRBV30 and TRBJ2-3, with 14 bases aligning to TRBD2. CDR3 length equals 14 residues. Germline CDR1 GTSNPN, CDR2 SVGIG (reference sequence). V shed 5 bases, J shed 6 bases, and the junction held 4 bases outside the gene matches. The CDR3 reads CAWGRLAGGDTQYF. In DNA, the CDR3 is TGTGCCTGGGGCCGACTAGCGGGGGGGGATACGCAGTATTTT.

V gene TRBV5-6 combines with J gene TRBJ1-2; D remains unclear. Trimming took off 2 bases at V and 2 bases at J, with 7 bases between the two ends. The V gene's germline CDR1 is SGHDT and CDR2 YYEEEE. The CDR3 totals 13 residues. CDR3 DNA sequence: TGTGCCAGCAGCTTTCCTGAGAACTATGGCTACACCTTC. Translated: CASSFPENYGYTF.

This clone was detected only a few times. This chain connects TRBV7-2 to TRBJ2-7; 9 bases line up with TRBD1. The CDR3 runs to 15 residues. CDR1 is SGHTA and CDR2 is FQGNSA in the germline V gene. V lost 1 base and J lost 5; bases outside the gene matches: 6. CDR3 residues: CASSLGGQGPHEQYF. The CDR3 coding sequence is TGTGCCAGCAGCTTAGGGGGACAGGGACCCCACGAGCAGTACTTC.

This clone was counted only a few times. The genes are TRBV11-2 and TRBJ2-5; 9 bases map to TRBD1. The V gene end was trimmed by 1 base and the J gene end by 7 bases; junction bases not matched to a gene: 1. The CDR3 is made up of 13 amino acids. Per germline, CDR1 SGHAT and CDR2 FQNNGV. The CDR3 reads CASSLGQGGTQYF. The CDR3 bases are TGTGCCAGCAGCTTAGGACAGGGGGGGACCCAGTACTTC.

This clone was recorded a few times. This chain uses TRBV27 with TRBJ1-2; 11 bases are a match to TRBD1. CDR3 length equals 15 residues. The germline V gene has CDR1 MNHEY and CDR2 SMNVEV (reference sequence). The ends lost 3 bases at V and 8 bases at J; junction bases unmatched: 8. The CDR3: CASSFGQGALRGYTF. The CDR3, as DNA: TGTGCCAGCAGTTTCGGACAGGGGGCTTTGAGGGGCTACACCTTC.

This clone has more than one count but fewer than ten. The rearrangement uses TRBV7-6 and TRBJ2-5; D remains ambiguous. This CDR3 has 13 residues. With 3 bases removed from V and 11 bases from J, the gap between germline ends came to 16 bases. Germline CDR1 reads SGHVS; CDR2 reads FNYEAQ. Here the CDR3 DNA reads TGTGCCAGCAGCTTCCACCAAACCTACGCGCAGTACTTC. It yields the protein CASSFHQTYAQYF.

This chain connects TRBV5-1 to TRBJ1-1; D not certain. CDR3 length: 12 residues. V was pared by 4 bases and J by 7 bases, with 11 bases between. Germline V gene data show CDR1 as SGHRS and CDR2 as YFSETQ. CDR3: CASSLRLFEAFF. The CDR3 nucleotides read TGCGCCAGCAGCCTGCGACTATTTGAAGCTTTCTTT.

The chain has TRBV15 and TRBJ1-2; TRBD1 matches at 7 bases. V trimming: 3 bases; J trimming: 2 bases; junction bases outside the gene matches: 9. This CDR3 has 16 residues. The germline V gene has CDR1 LNHNV and CDR2 YYDKDF (reference sequence). The CDR3 DNA follows: TGTGCCACCAGCAGGGACGGCCGGGACAGCAACTATGGCTACACCTTC. Its protein is CATSRDGRDSNYGYTF.